This T cell receptor beta chain was captured by sequencing in a study of blood T cell repertoires in COVID-19. This CDR3 comprises 16 residues. CDR1 SGHVS and CDR2 FNYEAQ come from the germline V gene. V lost 5 bases and J lost 4; bases outside the gene matches: 9. Some clones are missing from TCRdb's copy, which holds only in-frame ones; the method was immunoSEQ multiplex PCR. The top ten hold roughly 5.6% of the sample, which has around 260,000 clones, around 90% seen once. This clonotype originated in a woman in her sixties with COVID-19, enrolled during active disease. The sample taken for sequencing was peripheral blood. The rearrangement joins TRBV7-6 to TRBJ2-1; TRBD2 matches at 9 bases. Here the CDR3 reads CASSQMGGRGYNEQFF. CDR3 coding DNA: TGTGCCAGCAGCCAAATGGGCGGGAGGGGGTACAATGAGCAGTTCTTC.